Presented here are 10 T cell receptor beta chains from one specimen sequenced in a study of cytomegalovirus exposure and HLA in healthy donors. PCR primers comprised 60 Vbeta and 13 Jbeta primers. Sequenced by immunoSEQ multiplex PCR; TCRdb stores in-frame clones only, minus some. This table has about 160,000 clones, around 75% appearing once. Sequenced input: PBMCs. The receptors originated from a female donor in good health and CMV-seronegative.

The CDR3 nucleotides are TGTGCCAGCAGTGTTCACAGGACAGGAACAGATACGCAGTATTTT. It translates to CASSVHRTGTDTQYF. The chain uses TRBV2 and TRBJ2-3; 7 nucleotides align to TRBD1. J was trimmed by 3 bases and V by 4 bases; bases with no gene match: 7. Germline CDR1 reads SNHLY; CDR2 reads FYNNEI. There are 15 residues in the CDR3. Full variable domain (outside the CDR3, taken from reference TRBV2 and TRBJ2-3): EPEVTQTPSHQVTQMGQEVILRCVPISNHLYFYWYRQILGQKVEFLVSFYNNEISEKSEIFDDQFSVERPDGSNFTLKIRSTKLEDSAMYFCASSVHRTGTDTQYFGPGTRLTVL.

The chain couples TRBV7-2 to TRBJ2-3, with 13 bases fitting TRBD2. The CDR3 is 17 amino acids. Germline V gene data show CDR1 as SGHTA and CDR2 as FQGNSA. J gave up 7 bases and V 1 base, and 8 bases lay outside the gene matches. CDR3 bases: TGTGCCAGCAGCTTAGGGACTAGCGGGGGCCTCTCACATACGCAGTATTTT. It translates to CASSLGTSGGLSHTQYF.

This CDR3 reads CATGRGLEQYF. CDR3 nucleotides: TGTGCCACCGGGAGGGGGCTCGAGCAGTACTTC. The chain joins TRBV27 to TRBJ2-7; maybe TRBD2 (8 bases). There are 11 residues in the CDR3. V was trimmed by 10 bases and J by 6 bases, leaving 13 bases between them. CDR1 is MNHEY and CDR2 is SMNVEV in the germline V gene (reference sequence).

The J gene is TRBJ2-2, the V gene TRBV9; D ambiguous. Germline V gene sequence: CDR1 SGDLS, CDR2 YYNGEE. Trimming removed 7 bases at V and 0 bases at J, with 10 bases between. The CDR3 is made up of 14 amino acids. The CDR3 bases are TGTGCCAGCGGAGCCCCCACGAACACCGGGGAGCTGTTTTTT. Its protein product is CASGAPTNTGELFF.

The CDR3: CAWAGTASYEQYF. CDR3 nucleotides: TGTGCCTGGGCCGGGACAGCTTCCTACGAGCAGTACTTC. V usage is TRBV30 and J usage is TRBJ2-7, with 7 bases aligning to TRBD1. J lost 1 base, V lost 5 bases, and 5 bases had no gene match. Germline CDR1 is GTSNPN and CDR2 is SVGIG (reference sequence). The CDR3 loop spans 13 amino acids.

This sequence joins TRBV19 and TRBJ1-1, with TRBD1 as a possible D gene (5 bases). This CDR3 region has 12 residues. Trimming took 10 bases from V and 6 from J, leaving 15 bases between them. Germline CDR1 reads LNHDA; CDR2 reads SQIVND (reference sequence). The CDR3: CATKAGRPEAFF. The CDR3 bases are TGTGCCACCAAGGCAGGGAGGCCTGAAGCTTTCTTT.

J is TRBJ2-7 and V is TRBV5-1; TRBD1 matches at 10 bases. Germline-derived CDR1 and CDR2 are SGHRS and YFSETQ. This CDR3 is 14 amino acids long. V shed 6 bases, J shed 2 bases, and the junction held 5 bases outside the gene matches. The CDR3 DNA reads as TGCGCCAGCAACCGGGACAGGGGTCCCTACGAGCAGTACTTC. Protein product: CASNRDRGPYEQYF.

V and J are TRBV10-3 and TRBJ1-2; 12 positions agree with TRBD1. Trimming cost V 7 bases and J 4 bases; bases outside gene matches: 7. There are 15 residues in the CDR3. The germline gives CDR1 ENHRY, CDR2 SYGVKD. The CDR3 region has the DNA TGTGCCATCACCCCCGGGACAGGGGGCATCTATGGCTACACCTTC. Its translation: CAITPGTGGIYGYTF.

This chain's CDR3 is CAWSLGGGYTF. The CDR3 DNA sequence: TGTGCCTGGAGTCTGGGGGGGGGCTACACCTTC. The V gene is TRBV30, the J gene TRBJ1-2; maybe TRBD1 (5 bases). Germline V lookup: CDR1 GTSNPN, CDR2 SVGIG (reference sequence). V lost 2 bases, J lost 8 bases, and 9 bases lay in between. This CDR3 spans 11 amino acids. Looking up the rest from reference TRBV30 and TRBJ1-2 gives the full variable domain: SQTIHQWPATLVQPVGSPLSLECTVEGTSNPNLYWYRQAAGRGLQLLFYSVGIGQISSEVPQNLSASRPQDRQFILSSKKLLLSDSGFYLCAWSLGGGYTFGSGTRLTVV.

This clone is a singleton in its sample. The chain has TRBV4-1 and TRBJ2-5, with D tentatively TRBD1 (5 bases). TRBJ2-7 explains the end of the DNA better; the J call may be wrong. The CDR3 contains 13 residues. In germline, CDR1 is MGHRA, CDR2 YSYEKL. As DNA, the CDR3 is TGCGCCAGCAGCCAAGGGGGCGAAGACGAGCAGTACTTC. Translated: CASSQGGEDEQYF.